These T cell receptor beta chains were read from a single sample in a study of Graves' ophthalmopathy and Graves' hyperthyroidism. TCRdb reprocessed the multiplex PCR reads via MiXCR and lists one record per CDR3 protein. The sample has 600,000 to 700,000 distinct CDR3 sequences; over 40% are singletons. The material sequenced was peripheral blood. These receptors were collected from an adult man with Graves' ophthalmopathy. Both conserved end residues are part of each CDR3. The order of the fields is V gene, J gene, clone size, CDR3 protein. Where a row states a size, it is once, few, many or the class of an expanded clone; other rows omit it.

v_gene: TRBV7-2; j_gene: TRBJ1-1; abundance: -; CDR3aa: CASSSGQGARSEAFF
v_gene: TRBV12-3/TRBV12-4; j_gene: TRBJ1-6; abundance: many; CDR3aa: CASNRDNSPLHF
v_gene: TRBV12-3/TRBV12-4; j_gene: TRBJ2-7; abundance: few; CDR3aa: CASTLSGSGPYEQYF
v_gene: TRBV13; j_gene: TRBJ2-7; abundance: many; CDR3aa: CASSSTSDYREQYF
v_gene: TRBV6-2/TRBV6-3; j_gene: TRBJ2-7; abundance: few; CDR3aa: CASRISYEQYF
v_gene: TRBV6-6; j_gene: TRBJ1-4; abundance: -; CDR3aa: CASSYSDRGTGNEKLFF
v_gene: TRBV5-4; j_gene: TRBJ2-5; abundance: -; CDR3aa: CASSFSIRETQYF
v_gene: TRBV15; j_gene: TRBJ2-2; abundance: many; CDR3aa: CATRTSLSTGELFF
v_gene: TRBV7-8; j_gene: TRBJ2-7; abundance: -; CDR3aa: CASSLEASGGVTSYEQYF
v_gene: TRBV7-3; j_gene: TRBJ1-1; abundance: many; CDR3aa: CASSWRGGTEAFF
v_gene: TRBV6-5; j_gene: TRBJ2-7; abundance: -; CDR3aa: CASSQVSGGPNEQYF
v_gene: TRBV4-1; j_gene: TRBJ1-1; abundance: few; CDR3aa: CASSQSPLGETEAFF
v_gene: TRBV7-9; j_gene: TRBJ2-3; abundance: many; CDR3aa: CASSLGAGGLFRF
v_gene: TRBV5-1; j_gene: TRBJ1-1; abundance: -; CDR3aa: CASRYEGRYTEAFF
v_gene: TRBV19; j_gene: TRBJ2-7; abundance: -; CDR3aa: CASSIDRDNYEQYF
v_gene: TRBV2; j_gene: TRBJ1-4; abundance: many; CDR3aa: CASSETGTGWEKLFF
v_gene: TRBV16; j_gene: TRBJ2-7; abundance: -; CDR3aa: CASSPWIGPDEQYF
v_gene: TRBV7-6; j_gene: TRBJ2-5; abundance: -; CDR3aa: CASSLATAGSGEPRDF
v_gene: TRBV20-1; j_gene: TRBJ2-7; abundance: many; CDR3aa: CSATDRRGEQYF
v_gene: TRBV24-1; j_gene: TRBJ1-3; abundance: many; CDR3aa: CATRSNTGAGNTIYF
v_gene: TRBV10-3; j_gene: TRBJ2-7; abundance: many; CDR3aa: CAISESFQGSLGEQYF
v_gene: TRBV14; j_gene: TRBJ2-7; abundance: few; CDR3aa: CASSDSLSYEQYF
v_gene: TRBV18; j_gene: TRBJ1-2; abundance: few; CDR3aa: CASSRGEDYGYTF
v_gene: TRBV12-3/TRBV12-4; j_gene: TRBJ2-7; abundance: many; CDR3aa: CASSRGSSYEQYF
v_gene: TRBV10-2; j_gene: TRBJ2-7; abundance: many; CDR3aa: CASKTSGRHEQYF
v_gene: TRBV7-2; j_gene: TRBJ2-5; abundance: -; CDR3aa: CASSLARDYGQYF
v_gene: TRBV29-1; j_gene: TRBJ1-3; abundance: -; CDR3aa: CSVDGPGNTIYF
v_gene: TRBV5-1; j_gene: TRBJ1-2; abundance: many; CDR3aa: CASSLTPSGTEEGYTF
v_gene: TRBV10-3; j_gene: TRBJ1-4; abundance: -; CDR3aa: CAISGNGNEKLFF
v_gene: TRBV7-2; j_gene: TRBJ2-7; abundance: -; CDR3aa: CASSWDYRVPNEQYF
v_gene: TRBV12-3/TRBV12-4; j_gene: TRBJ2-7; abundance: many; CDR3aa: CASSSTATYSYEQYF
v_gene: TRBV10-3; j_gene: TRBJ2-7; abundance: many; CDR3aa: CAISPRVGEQYF
v_gene: TRBV6-4; j_gene: TRBJ2-3; abundance: -; CDR3aa: CASSPSGGGTDTQYF
v_gene: TRBV7-9; j_gene: TRBJ2-7; abundance: -; CDR3aa: CASSRGDSYYEQYF
v_gene: TRBV20-1; j_gene: TRBJ1-3; abundance: few; CDR3aa: CSAEEGSSGNTIYF
v_gene: TRBV11-2; j_gene: TRBJ2-7; abundance: many; CDR3aa: CASSRAREQYF
v_gene: TRBV25-1; j_gene: TRBJ2-2; abundance: -; CDR3aa: CASVDRGNTGELFF
v_gene: TRBV7-2; j_gene: TRBJ2-5; abundance: many; CDR3aa: CASSPERQTQYF
v_gene: TRBV12-3/TRBV12-4; j_gene: TRBJ2-7; abundance: many; CDR3aa: CASSFGPAYEQYF
v_gene: TRBV15; j_gene: TRBJ1-1; abundance: many; CDR3aa: CATSRGEGRTEAFF
v_gene: TRBV2; j_gene: TRBJ1-6; abundance: -; CDR3aa: CASSEALPGQGVGDSPLHF
v_gene: TRBV7-2; j_gene: TRBJ2-5; abundance: many; CDR3aa: CASSSGTGWETQYF
v_gene: TRBV12-3/TRBV12-4; j_gene: TRBJ1-4; abundance: many; CDR3aa: CASSLSDRGEKLFF
v_gene: TRBV12-3/TRBV12-4; j_gene: TRBJ1-2; abundance: -; CDR3aa: CASSPGGQSNNYGYTF
v_gene: TRBV7-8; j_gene: TRBJ2-5; abundance: -; CDR3aa: CASSLMSGQETQYF
v_gene: TRBV19; j_gene: TRBJ2-2; abundance: many; CDR3aa: CASSRDRGELFF
v_gene: TRBV19; j_gene: TRBJ1-5; abundance: many; CDR3aa: CASSMQRGRSNQPQHF
v_gene: TRBV9; j_gene: TRBJ2-1; abundance: -; CDR3aa: CASSLTSGGAYNEQFF
v_gene: TRBV15; j_gene: TRBJ2-5; abundance: -; CDR3aa: CATSSPGLYQETQYF
v_gene: TRBV7-9; j_gene: TRBJ2-6; abundance: many; CDR3aa: CASSQLAGSSGANVLTF
v_gene: TRBV20-1; j_gene: TRBJ2-5; abundance: many; CDR3aa: CSARTSGIETQYF
v_gene: TRBV3-1; j_gene: TRBJ1-5; abundance: few; CDR3aa: CASSQGTGVSQPQHF
v_gene: TRBV5-4; j_gene: TRBJ1-5; abundance: -; CDR3aa: CASSLGGGGHIDQPQHF
v_gene: TRBV24-1; j_gene: TRBJ2-5; abundance: -; CDR3aa: CATSPSAGAETQYF
v_gene: TRBV5-6; j_gene: TRBJ1-1; abundance: many; CDR3aa: CASSLADRSKNTEAFF
v_gene: TRBV20-1; j_gene: TRBJ2-5; abundance: -; CDR3aa: CSASQRRGERQYF
v_gene: TRBV2; j_gene: TRBJ1-2; abundance: -; CDR3aa: CASRGTGPANYGYTF
v_gene: TRBV25-1; j_gene: TRBJ1-1; abundance: many; CDR3aa: CASQEQGANTEAFF
v_gene: TRBV25-1; j_gene: TRBJ2-7; abundance: -; CDR3aa: CASSAEGLAGAHEQYF
v_gene: TRBV13; j_gene: TRBJ2-3; abundance: -; CDR3aa: CASSRRTSGGASTDTQYF